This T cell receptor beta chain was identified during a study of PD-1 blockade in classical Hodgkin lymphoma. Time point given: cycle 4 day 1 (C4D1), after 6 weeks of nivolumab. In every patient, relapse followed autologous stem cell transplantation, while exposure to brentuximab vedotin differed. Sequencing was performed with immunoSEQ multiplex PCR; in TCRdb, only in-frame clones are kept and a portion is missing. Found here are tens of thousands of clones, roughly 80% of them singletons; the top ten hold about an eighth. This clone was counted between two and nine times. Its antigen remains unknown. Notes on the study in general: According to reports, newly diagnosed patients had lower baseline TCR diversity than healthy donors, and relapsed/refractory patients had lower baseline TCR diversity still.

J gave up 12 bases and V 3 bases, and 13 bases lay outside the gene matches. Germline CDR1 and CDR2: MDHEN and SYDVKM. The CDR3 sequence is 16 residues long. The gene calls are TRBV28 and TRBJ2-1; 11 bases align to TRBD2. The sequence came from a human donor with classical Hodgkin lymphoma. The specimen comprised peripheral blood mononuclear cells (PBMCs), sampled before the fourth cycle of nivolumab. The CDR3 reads CASSFAGTSGLGRQFF. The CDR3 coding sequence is TGTGCCAGCAGTTTCGCCGGGACTAGCGGCCTTGGGAGGCAGTTCTTC.